Following are 13 T cell receptor beta chains from one sample sequenced in a study of molecular identifiers for immune sequencing clone quantification. MiXCR, applied by TCRdb to the PCR reads, yields one record per CDR3 protein. The data show some 94,000 distinct CDR3 sequences, approximately 25% seen once. The specimen was naive CD8+ T cells from blood, with Jurkat cell RNA spiked in. The subset here: FACS-sorted CD8+CD4-CCR7+CD45RA+ naive T cells. The receptors were gathered from a human donor in good health. Some libraries in this study had Jurkat cell RNA spiked in.

The rearrangement uses TRBV10-2 and TRBJ2-5; D possibly corresponds to TRBD2 (5 bases). CDR3 length: 13 amino acids. Trimming left V 7 bases short and J 3 bases short, with 12 bases between. CDR1 is WSHSY, CDR2 SAAADI, per germline. CDR3 protein: CASKPSIEETQYF. The CDR3 coding sequence is TGCGCCAGCAAGCCTAGCATCGAAGAGACCCAGTACTTC.

On this clonotype itself: This may come from a read error, since a much larger clone is one base off. The gene calls are TRBV7-3 and TRBJ2-5, with TRBD2 as a possible D gene (5 bases). The CDR3 spans 13 residues. V lost 4 bases to trimming and J lost 9 bases, with 15 bases between them. From germline, CDR1 is SGHTA and CDR2 FQGTGA. In DNA, the CDR3 is TGTGCCAGCAGCTCTTGGGAGACCGAGCCCCAGTACTTC. This sequence encodes CASSSWETEPQYF.

Concerning this clonotype itself: This may be a read error, as it is one base from a much larger clone. The chain couples TRBV12-3 or TRBV12-4 to TRBJ2-1, with D maybe TRBD1 (6 bases). Trimming removed 1 base from V and 8 bases from J, with 12 bases in between. This CDR3 contains 14 residues. The CDR3 DNA is TGTGCCAGCAGTTTAGGTCCTTCAGGGGATGAGCAGTTCTTC. Encoded protein: CASSLGPSGDEQFF.

J is TRBJ2-7 and V is TRBV28; 10 bases agree with TRBD2. V lost 2 bases, J lost 3 bases, and 4 bases stayed unmatched. CDR1 and CDR2 (germline): MDHEN, SYDVKM. The CDR3 contains 15 residues. CDR3 protein: CASSLGLAEHYEQYF. The CDR3 coding sequence is TGTGCCAGCAGTTTAGGACTAGCGGAGCACTACGAGCAGTACTTC.

This chain links TRBV3-1 with TRBJ2-3, with D perhaps given as TRBD1 or TRBD2 (5 bases each). This CDR3 has 13 amino acids. Germline assignment: CDR1 LGHDT and CDR2 YNNKEL (reference sequence). V gave up 10 bases and J gave up 2 bases, with 13 bases separating them. The CDR3 sequence is CATTGDHTDTQYF. CDR3 DNA: TGTGCCACCACCGGGGACCACACAGATACGCAGTATTTT.

The table lists this clonotype with many counts. This chain uses TRBV28 with TRBJ1-1; unclear D gene. This CDR3 has 13 residues. The V gene lost 2 bases and the J gene lost 0 bases, with 4 bases spanning the gap. Germline-derived CDR1 and CDR2 are MDHEN and SYDVKM. CDR3: CASSLNLNTEAFF. The CDR3 DNA reads as TGTGCCAGCAGTTTAAATCTGAACACTGAAGCTTTCTTT. Full variable domain (outside the CDR3, taken from reference TRBV28 and TRBJ1-1): DVKVTQSSRYLVKRTGEKVFLECVQDMDHENMFWYRQDPGLGLRLIYFSYDVKMKEKGDIPEGYSVSREKKERFSLILESASTNQTSMYLCASSLNLNTEAFFGQGTRLTVV.

The V and J genes are TRBV27 and TRBJ2-7; 8 bases match TRBD1. The CDR3 is made up of 14 amino acids. Trimming at V came to 6 bases and at J to 3 bases, leaving 7 bases not matched to a gene. Germline assignment: CDR1 MNHEY and CDR2 SMNVEV (reference sequence). The CDR3 is CASRSGTGGYEQYF. In nucleotides, the CDR3 is TGTGCCAGCAGATCCGGGACAGGAGGCTACGAGCAGTACTTC.

The genes are TRBV20-1 and TRBJ2-7, with 12 bases fitting TRBD2. The CDR3 covers 14 residues. V trimming: 6 bases; J trimming: 4 bases; junction bases outside the gene matches: 7. Germline V lookup: CDR1 DFQATT, CDR2 SNEGSKA (reference sequence). The CDR3 is CSATGLAGYYEQYF. As DNA, the CDR3 is TGCAGTGCCACAGGACTAGCGGGATATTACGAGCAGTACTTC.

The genes are TRBV6-5 and TRBJ2-7, with a weak D call TRBD1 (6 bases). Trimming took off 2 bases at V and 4 bases at J, with 15 bases between the two ends. CDR3 size: 15 residues. CDR1 MNHEY and CDR2 SVGAGI come from the germline V gene. The CDR3 DNA reads as TGTGCCAGCAGTTACGTCGGACAGCGACCTTACGAGCAGTACTTC. Protein sequence: CASSYVGQRPYEQYF.

Concerning this clonotype itself: A read error may be the cause here, since a much bigger clone is one base away. The chain uses TRBV29-1 and TRBJ1-1, with D maybe TRBD1 (5 bases). CDR3 length equals 13 residues. Germline V lookup: CDR1 SQVTM, CDR2 ANQGSEA. CDR3 sequence reads: CSVYPGLNTEAVF. The CDR3 DNA follows: TGCAGCGTTTACCCGGGACTCAACACTGAAGCTGTCTTT.

As concerns this clonotype: With a much larger clone just one base away, this may be a read error. The CDR3 DNA reads as TGTGCCAGCCGTAAGACAGGGCTCCAAGAGACCCAGTACTTC. Residues: CASRKTGLQETQYF. This chain joins TRBV9 and TRBJ2-5; 7 nucleotides match TRBD1. This CDR3 has 14 residues. Trimming took 7 bases from V and 1 from J; bases not matched to a gene: 7. The germline CDR1 and CDR2 sequences are SGDLS and YYNGEE.

J is TRBJ1-4 and V is TRBV12-3 or TRBV12-4; D uncertain. The CDR3 has 15 amino acids. V lost 6 bases and J 2 bases, leaving 13 bases between the germline ends. The CDR3 nucleotides are TGTGCCAGCAGCACCGTGAAGGGTACTAATGAAAAACTGTTTTTT. It is translated as CASSTVKGTNEKLFF.

The table lists this clonotype with many counts. The chain carries TRBV10-3 and TRBJ1-1; D unresolved. Germline values: CDR1 ENHRY, CDR2 SYGVKD. Between the trimmed V and J ends, which lost 11 bases and 0 bases, there was a span of 10 bases. This CDR3 has 12 amino acids. The CDR3, as DNA: TGTGCCGTTCTGGCCCTGAACACTGAAGCTTTCTTT. This gives the protein CAVLALNTEAFF.